The 21 T cell receptor beta chains reported below all come from one sample, sequenced in a study of T cell responses to AZD1222 COVID-19 vaccine. TCRdb keeps only in-frame clones here, not all; method: immunoSEQ multiplex PCR. Here the sample spans around 100,000 clones, over 75% being singletons. Sequenced material: peripheral blood, taken on day 0 of AZD1222 vaccination. All receptors derive from an adult in good health.

V usage is TRBV4-1 and J usage is TRBJ2-3; TRBD2 aligns across 13 bases. The CDR3 is 21 amino acids. V dropped 2 bases and J dropped 2; count of bases not matched to a gene: 16. The germline gives CDR1 MGHRA, CDR2 YSYEKL. This chain's CDR3 is CASSQPTRLAGGAHVTDTQYF. DNA for the CDR3: TGCGCCAGCAGCCAACCAACTAGACTAGCGGGAGGCGCGCATGTCACAGATACGCAGTATTTT.

The chain carries TRBV10-3 and TRBJ1-6; D ambiguous. The CDR3 is 14 amino acids. The V and J ends lost 8 bases and 7 bases respectively, with 15 bases between them. Per the germline V gene, CDR1 is ENHRY and CDR2 is SYGVKD. This CDR3 reads CAIRWAEANSPLHF. As DNA, the CDR3 is TGTGCCATCCGGTGGGCGGAAGCCAATTCACCCCTCCACTTT.

The chain recombines TRBV28 with TRBJ1-1; tentative D call: TRBD1 (5 bases). CDR3 length: 14 amino acids. Germline V CDR1 and CDR2: MDHEN, SYDVKM. The V end was cut by 5 bases, the J end by 4 bases, with 14 bases between. CDR3 nucleotides: TGTGCCAGCAGTCTACTCCAAGGGGCCACTGAAGCTTTCTTT. As protein: CASSLLQGATEAFF.

The chain couples TRBV6-5 to TRBJ2-2, with unresolved D. This CDR3 region has 16 residues. With 0 bases removed from V and 3 bases from J, the gap between germline ends came to 11 bases. Germline CDR1 and CDR2: MNHEY and SVGAGI. CDR3 sequence reads: CASSYSLGLDTGELFF. DNA for the CDR3: TGTGCCAGCAGTTACTCGTTGGGGTTAGACACCGGGGAGCTGTTTTTT.

The chain is built from TRBV10-3 and TRBJ1-1; the D gene is possibly TRBD1 (5 bases). Germline loops: CDR1 ENHRY, CDR2 SYGVKD. CDR3 length equals 14 residues. Trimming removed 2 bases from V and 5 bases from J, with 12 bases in between. CDR3 protein: CAISERQGGTEAFF. The CDR3 DNA is TGTGCCATCAGTGAGCGGCAGGGCGGGACTGAAGCTTTCTTT.

The rearrangement uses TRBV5-1 and TRBJ2-3, with 9 bases fitting TRBD1. The germline V gene encodes CDR1 SGHRS and CDR2 YFSETQ. The CDR3 has 15 residues. J lost 4 bases, V lost 2 bases, and 5 bases had no gene match. This chain's CDR3 is CASSLPTGGADTQYF. DNA for the CDR3: TGCGCCAGCAGCTTACCCACAGGGGGCGCAGATACGCAGTATTTT.

The genes are TRBV28 and TRBJ1-4, with D uncertain. The CDR3 is 14 amino acids. V was cut by 3 bases and J by 0 bases, with 5 bases left in between. The germline gives CDR1 MDHEN, CDR2 SYDVKM. Written as DNA, the CDR3 is TGTGCCAGCAGTTTGCAGACAACTAATGAAAAACTGTTTTTT. Translating gives CASSLQTTNEKLFF.

This clone was seen only a few times. V is TRBV7-2 and J is TRBJ2-3; 9 bases are shared with TRBD2. The V segment lost 3 bases and the J segment 4 bases; nucleotides outside the gene matches: 5. This CDR3 is built from 15 residues. From germline, CDR1 is SGHTA and CDR2 FQGNSA. DNA for the CDR3: TGTGCCAGCAGCTTGATACGCGGGGGGGCAGATACGCAGTATTTT. It specifies CASSLIRGGADTQYF. Variable domain in full (rest from reference TRBV7-2 and TRBJ2-3): GAGVSQSPSNKVTEKGKDVELRCDPISGHTALYWYRQSLGQGLEFLIYFQGNSAPDKSGLPSDRFSAERTGGSVSTLTIQRTQQEDSAVYLCASSLIRGGADTQYFGPGTRLTVL.

The chain combines TRBV10-3 with TRBJ1-4; D gene unclear. Germline values: CDR1 ENHRY, CDR2 SYGVKD. Trimming stripped 0 bases from V and 5 bases from J, with 10 bases between. CDR3 length equals 15 residues. CDR3 sequence: CAISESGGGNEKLFF. CDR3 DNA sequence: TGTGCCATCAGTGAGTCCGGTGGTGGAAATGAAAAACTGTTTTTT.

The CDR3 loop is CASSQGQANQPQHF. Written as DNA, the CDR3 is TGCGCCAGCAGCCAAGGACAGGCCAATCAGCCCCAGCATTTT. The chain carries TRBV5-1 and TRBJ1-5; 7 nucleotides line up with TRBD1. Germline V gene lookup returns CDR1 SGHRS and CDR2 YFSETQ. The CDR3 is made up of 14 amino acids. The V and J ends lost 4 bases and 3 bases, in that order; junction bases with no gene match: 4.

The CDR3 DNA reads as TGTGCCAGCAGCTACCTTGGGGCTAGCGGCGGCGAGCAGTACTTC. This gives the protein CASSYLGASGGEQYF. The rearrangement uses TRBV5-4 and TRBJ2-7; TRBD2 matches 7 bases. The V gene's germline CDR1 is SGHNT and CDR2 YYREEE (reference sequence). The CDR3 is 15 residues long. V lost 3 bases, J lost 6 bases, and 12 bases stayed unmatched. Full variable domain (rest looked up from reference TRBV5-4 and TRBJ2-7): ETGVTQSPTHLIKTRGQQVTLRCSSQSGHNTVSWYQQALGQGPQFIFQYYREEENGRGNFPPRFSGLQFPNYSSELNVNALELDDSALYLCASSYLGASGGEQYFGPGTRLTVT.

The rearrangement links TRBV25-1 to TRBJ2-1; D remains unclear. Germline CDR1 and CDR2: MGHDK and SYGVNS. The CDR3 covers 12 residues. Trimming removed 2 bases from V and 9 bases from J, with 8 bases in between. The CDR3 bases are TGTGCCAGCAGTGAAGGTTTTACTGAGCAGTTCTTC. It translates to CASSEGFTEQFF.

The CDR3 nucleotides are TGTGCCATCAGTCCCGGGACAGGGATAGATACGCAGTATTTT. Encoded protein: CAISPGTGIDTQYF. V gene TRBV10-3 combines with J gene TRBJ2-3; 9 nucleotides agree with TRBD1. CDR1 is ENHRY, CDR2 SYGVKD, per germline. The CDR3 is 14 residues long. The junction had 5 bases not matched to a gene; V was cut back by 5 bases and J by 5 bases.

V gene TRBV7-2 combines with J gene TRBJ1-2; D gene unclear. Germline V gene lookup returns CDR1 SGHTA and CDR2 FQGNSA. Trimming stripped 5 bases from V and 8 bases from J, with 9 bases between. The CDR3 spans 11 residues. The CDR3: CASSASGGYTF. The CDR3 coding sequence is TGTGCCAGCAGCGCCTCGGGAGGCTACACCTTC. Combining the CDR3 with reference TRBV7-2 and TRBJ1-2 gives the whole variable domain GAGVSQSPSNKVTEKGKDVELRCDPISGHTALYWYRQSLGQGLEFLIYFQGNSAPDKSGLPSDRFSAERTGGSVSTLTIQRTQQEDSAVYLCASSASGGYTFGSGTRLTVV.

The chain joins TRBV12-5 to TRBJ2-3; 12 nucleotides agree with TRBD1. This CDR3 region has 15 residues. V gave up 6 bases and J gave up 4 bases; unmatched junction bases: 5. The germline CDR1 and CDR2 sequences are LGHNT and FRNRAP. In DNA, the CDR3 is TGTGCTAGTGGCCGGGGACAGGGGGCCGCAGATACGCAGTATTTT. Protein product: CASGRGQGAADTQYF.

The CDR3 loop is CAITTGQGAGYTF. The CDR3, as DNA: TGTGCCATCACTACCGGACAGGGGGCGGGCTACACCTTC. V gene TRBV10-3 combines with J gene TRBJ1-2, with TRBD1 matching over 11 bases. The CDR3 is 13 residues long. Germline-derived CDR1 and CDR2 are ENHRY and SYGVKD. V dropped 7 bases and J dropped 8; count of bases not matched to a gene: 6.

The V and J genes are TRBV7-9 and TRBJ1-1, with TRBD1 matching over 9 bases. J was trimmed by 3 bases and V by 6 bases; bases with no gene match: 5. This CDR3 region has 14 residues. In germline, CDR1 is SEHNR, CDR2 FQNEAQ (reference sequence). CDR3 in amino acids: CASRLQGADTEAFF. DNA for the CDR3: TGTGCCAGCAGGTTACAGGGGGCCGACACTGAAGCTTTCTTT.

The sample holds a few counts of this clone. The V and J genes are TRBV5-1 and TRBJ1-3; D call uncertain. Trimming cost V 0 bases and J 0 bases, with 10 bases left between them. The germline CDR1 and CDR2 sequences are SGHRS and YFSETQ. There are 16 residues in the CDR3. CDR3 protein: CASSLGWGSSGNTIYF. The CDR3 nucleotides read TGCGCCAGCAGCTTGGGATGGGGTTCCTCTGGAAACACCATATATTTT.

The chain is built from TRBV7-3 and TRBJ1-2; the match to TRBD1 covers 9 bases. The germline CDR1 and CDR2 sequences are SGHTA and FQGTGA. With 6 bases clipped from V and 8 bases from J, the junction kept 7 bases outside the gene matches. CDR3 length: 13 residues. The CDR3 bases are TGTGCCAGCAGTCAGGGACAGGGATTCGGCTACACCTTC. Protein product: CASSQGQGFGYTF. Full variable domain (remainder filled in from reference TRBV7-3 and TRBJ1-2): GAGVSQTPSNKVTEKGKYVELRCDPISGHTALYWYRQSLGQGPEFLIYFQGTGAADDSGLPNDRFFAVRPEGSVSTLKIQRTERGDSAVYLCASSQGQGFGYTFGSGTRLTVV.

The V and J genes are TRBV21-1 and TRBJ1-5. TRBV21-1 is a recognized pseudogene. The length of the CDR3 is 24 residues. Here the CDR3 DNA reads TGTGCCAGCAGCAAAAGCGGGTTGGGGAAAGTTGTTTTCCCCCGTTTCGGTAGCAATCAGCCCCAGCATTTT. It codes for CASSKSGLGKVVFPRFGSNQPQHF.

This chain uses TRBV6-5 with TRBJ2-6; no firm D call. This CDR3 is 12 amino acids long. Trimming took 8 bases from V and 2 from J, leaving 4 bases between them. Germline-derived CDR1 and CDR2 are MNHEY and SVGAGI. The CDR3 region is CASRPGANVLTF. The CDR3 DNA reads as TGTGCCAGCCGCCCTGGGGCCAACGTCCTGACTTTC.